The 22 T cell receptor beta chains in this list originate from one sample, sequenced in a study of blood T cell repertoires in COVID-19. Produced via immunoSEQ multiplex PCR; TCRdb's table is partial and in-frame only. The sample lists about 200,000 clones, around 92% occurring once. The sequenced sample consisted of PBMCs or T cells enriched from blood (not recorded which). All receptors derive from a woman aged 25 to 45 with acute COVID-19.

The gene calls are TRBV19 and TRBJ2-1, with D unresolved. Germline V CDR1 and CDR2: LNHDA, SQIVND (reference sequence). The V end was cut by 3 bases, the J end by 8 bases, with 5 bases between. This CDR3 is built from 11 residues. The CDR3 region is CASSILYEQFF. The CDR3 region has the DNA TGTGCCAGTAGTATTCTGTATGAGCAGTTCTTC. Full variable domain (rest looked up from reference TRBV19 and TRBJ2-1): DGGITQSPKYLFRKEGQNVTLSCEQNLNHDAMYWYRQDPGQGLRLIYYSQIVNDFQKGDIAEGYSVSREKKESFPLTVTSAQKNPTAFYLCASSILYEQFFGPGTRLTVL.

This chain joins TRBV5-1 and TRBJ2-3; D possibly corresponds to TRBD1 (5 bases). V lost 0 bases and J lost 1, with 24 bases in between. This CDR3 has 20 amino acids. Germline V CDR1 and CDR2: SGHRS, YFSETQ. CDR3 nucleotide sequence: TGCGCCAGCAGCTTGGCGAAAACAGGTTACCAGCCCTCGGGCACAGATACGCAGTATTTT. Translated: CASSLAKTGYQPSGTDTQYF.

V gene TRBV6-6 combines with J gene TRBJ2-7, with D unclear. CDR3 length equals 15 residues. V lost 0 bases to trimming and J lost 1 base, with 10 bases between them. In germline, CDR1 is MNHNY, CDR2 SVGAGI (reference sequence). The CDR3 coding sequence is TGTGCCAGCAGTTACTCGAGAACAGAATCCTACGAGCAGTACTTC. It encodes CASSYSRTESYEQYF.

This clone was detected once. This chain's CDR3 is CASGFSWEFRDTQYF. The CDR3, as DNA: TGTGCTAGTGGTTTTTCGTGGGAGTTCAGGGATACGCAGTATTTT. The chain links TRBV12-5 to TRBJ2-3; possibly TRBD2 for D (5 bases). Trimming took off 3 bases at V and 6 bases at J, with 16 bases between the two ends. From germline, CDR1 is LGHNT and CDR2 FRNRAP. The CDR3 loop spans 15 amino acids.

CDR3 in DNA: TGTGCCAGCAGTCGGGGACAGTCTTTCGAGACCCAGTACTTC. This sequence encodes CASSRGQSFETQYF. This chain joins TRBV27 and TRBJ2-5, with 7 bases aligning to TRBD1. This CDR3 is built from 14 residues. V shed 5 bases, J shed 5 bases, and the junction held 8 bases outside the gene matches. From germline, CDR1 is MNHEY and CDR2 SMNVEV (reference sequence).

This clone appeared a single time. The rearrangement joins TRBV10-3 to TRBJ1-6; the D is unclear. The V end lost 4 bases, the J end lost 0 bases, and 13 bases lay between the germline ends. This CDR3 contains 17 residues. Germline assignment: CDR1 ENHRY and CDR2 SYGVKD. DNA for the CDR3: TGTGCCATCAGTGCGGGGTCCCCGAGCTCCTATAATTCACCCCTCCACTTT. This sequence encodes CAISAGSPSSYNSPLHF.

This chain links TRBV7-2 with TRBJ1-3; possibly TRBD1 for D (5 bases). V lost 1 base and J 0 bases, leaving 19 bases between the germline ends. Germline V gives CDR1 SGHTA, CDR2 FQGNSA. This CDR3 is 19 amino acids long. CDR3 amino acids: CASSLGNPRTGGSGNTIYF. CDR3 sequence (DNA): TGTGCCAGCAGCTTAGGAAACCCTCGAACAGGCGGCTCTGGAAACACCATATATTTT.

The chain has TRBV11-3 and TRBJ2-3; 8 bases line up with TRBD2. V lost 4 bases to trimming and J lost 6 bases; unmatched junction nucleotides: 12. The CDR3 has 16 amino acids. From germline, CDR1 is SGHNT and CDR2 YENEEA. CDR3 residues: CASSWRTSKRTDTQYF. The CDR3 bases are TGTGCCAGCAGCTGGAGGACTAGCAAGCGGACCGATACGCAGTATTTT.

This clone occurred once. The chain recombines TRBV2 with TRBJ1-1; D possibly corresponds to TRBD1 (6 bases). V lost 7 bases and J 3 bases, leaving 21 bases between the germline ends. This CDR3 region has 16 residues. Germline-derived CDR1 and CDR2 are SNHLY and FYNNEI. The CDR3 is CASIGHGWTAYTEAFF. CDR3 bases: TGTGCCAGCATCGGCCATGGCTGGACAGCTTACACTGAAGCTTTCTTT. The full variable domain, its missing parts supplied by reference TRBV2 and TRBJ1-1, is EPEVTQTPSHQVTQMGQEVILRCVPISNHLYFYWYRQILGQKVEFLVSFYNNEISEKSEIFDDQFSVERPDGSNFTLKIRSTKLEDSAMYFCASIGHGWTAYTEAFFGQGTRLTVV.

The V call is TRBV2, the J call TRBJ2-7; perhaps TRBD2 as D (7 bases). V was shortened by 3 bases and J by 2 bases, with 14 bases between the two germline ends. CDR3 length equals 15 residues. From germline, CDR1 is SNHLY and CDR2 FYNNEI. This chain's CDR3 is CASSESNGGPYEQYF. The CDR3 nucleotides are TGTGCCAGCAGTGAGTCAAACGGGGGGCCCTACGAGCAGTACTTC.

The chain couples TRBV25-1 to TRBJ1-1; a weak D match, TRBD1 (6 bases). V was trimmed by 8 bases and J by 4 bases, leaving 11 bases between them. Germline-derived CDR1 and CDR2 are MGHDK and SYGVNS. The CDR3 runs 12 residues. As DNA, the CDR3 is TGTGCCAGCCGTCTAGGGGGCACTGAAGCTTTCTTT. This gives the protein CASRLGGTEAFF. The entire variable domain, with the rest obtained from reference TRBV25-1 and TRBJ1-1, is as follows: EADIYQTPRYLVIGTGKKITLECSQTMGHDKMYWYQQDPGMELHLIHYSYGVNSTEKGDLSSESTVSRIRTEHFPLTLESARPSHTSQYLCASRLGGTEAFFGQGTRLTVV.

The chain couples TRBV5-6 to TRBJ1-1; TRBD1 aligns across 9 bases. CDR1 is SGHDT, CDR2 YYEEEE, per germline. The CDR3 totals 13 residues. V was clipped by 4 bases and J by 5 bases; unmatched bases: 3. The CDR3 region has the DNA TGTGCCAGCAGCGCCGGGACAGGGACTGAAGCTTTCTTT. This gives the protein CASSAGTGTEAFF.

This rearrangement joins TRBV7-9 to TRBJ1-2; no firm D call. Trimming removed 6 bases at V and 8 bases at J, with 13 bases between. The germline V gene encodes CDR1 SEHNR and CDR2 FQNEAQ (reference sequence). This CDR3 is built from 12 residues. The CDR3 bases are TGTGCCAGCAGTCCGATCGAGAGAGGCTACACCTTC. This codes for CASSPIERGYTF. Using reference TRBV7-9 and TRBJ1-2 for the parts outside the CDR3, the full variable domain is DTGVSQNPRHKITKRGQNVTFRCDPISEHNRLYWYRQTLGQGPEFLTYFQNEAQLEKSRLLSDRFSAERPKGSFSTLEIQRTEQGDSAMYLCASSPIERGYTFGSGTRLTVV.

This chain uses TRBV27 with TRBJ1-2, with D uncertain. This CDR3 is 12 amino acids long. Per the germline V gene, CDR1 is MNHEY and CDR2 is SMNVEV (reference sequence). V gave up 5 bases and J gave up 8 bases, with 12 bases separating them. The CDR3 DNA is TGTGCCAGCAGTCAAGGACTAAACGGCTACACCTTC. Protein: CASSQGLNGYTF.

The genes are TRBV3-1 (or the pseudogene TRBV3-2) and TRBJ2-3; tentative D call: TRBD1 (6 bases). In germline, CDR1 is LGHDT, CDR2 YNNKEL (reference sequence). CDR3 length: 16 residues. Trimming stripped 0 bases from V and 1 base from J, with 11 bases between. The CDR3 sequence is CASSQDQWTGTDTQYF. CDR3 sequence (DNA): TGTGCCAGCAGCCAAGACCAGTGGACAGGCACAGATACGCAGTATTTT.

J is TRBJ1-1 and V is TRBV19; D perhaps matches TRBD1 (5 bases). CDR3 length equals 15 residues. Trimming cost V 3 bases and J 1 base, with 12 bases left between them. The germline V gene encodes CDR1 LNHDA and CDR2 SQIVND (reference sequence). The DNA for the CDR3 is TGTGCCAGTAGTATGCTTCCTACAGGGAACACTGAAGCTTTCTTT. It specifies CASSMLPTGNTEAFF.

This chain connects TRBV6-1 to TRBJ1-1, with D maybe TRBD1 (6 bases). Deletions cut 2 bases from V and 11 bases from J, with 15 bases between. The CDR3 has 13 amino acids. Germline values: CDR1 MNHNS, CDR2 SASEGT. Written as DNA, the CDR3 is TGTGCCAGCAGTGAAAGCCAGGGGCGCGACGCTTTCTTT. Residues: CASSESQGRDAFF.

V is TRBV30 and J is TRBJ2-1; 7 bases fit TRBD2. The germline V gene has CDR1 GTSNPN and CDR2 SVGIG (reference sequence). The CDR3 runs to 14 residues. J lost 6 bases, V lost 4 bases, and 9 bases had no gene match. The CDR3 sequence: CAWIRRGTSNEQFF. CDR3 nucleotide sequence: TGTGCCTGGATTAGGCGGGGGACCTCCAATGAGCAGTTCTTC. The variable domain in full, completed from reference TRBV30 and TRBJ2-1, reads SQTIHQWPATLVQPVGSPLSLECTVEGTSNPNLYWYRQAAGRGLQLLFYSVGIGQISSEVPQNLSASRPQDRQFILSSKKLLLSDSGFYLCAWIRRGTSNEQFFGPGTRLTVL.

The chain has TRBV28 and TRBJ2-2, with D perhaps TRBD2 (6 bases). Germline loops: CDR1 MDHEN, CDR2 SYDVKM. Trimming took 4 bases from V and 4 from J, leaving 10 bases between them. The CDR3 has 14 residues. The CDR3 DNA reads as TGTGCCAGCAGTTCGGACTACCTCACCGGGGAGCTGTTTTTT. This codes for CASSSDYLTGELFF.

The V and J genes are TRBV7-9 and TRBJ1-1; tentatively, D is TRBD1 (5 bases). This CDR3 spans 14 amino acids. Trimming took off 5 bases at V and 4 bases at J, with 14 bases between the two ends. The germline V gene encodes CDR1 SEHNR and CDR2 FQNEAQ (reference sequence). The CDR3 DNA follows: TGTGCCAGCAGCCTATCGGGGGGAGGCACTGAAGCTTTCTTT. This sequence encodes CASSLSGGGTEAFF.

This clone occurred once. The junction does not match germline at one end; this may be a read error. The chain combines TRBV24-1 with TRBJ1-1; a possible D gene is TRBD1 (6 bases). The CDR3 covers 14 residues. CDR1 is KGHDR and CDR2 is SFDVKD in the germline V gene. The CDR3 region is CATSEGTLNAEAFF. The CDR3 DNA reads TGTGCCACCAGTGAGGGGACATTGAACGCTGAAGCTTTCTTT.

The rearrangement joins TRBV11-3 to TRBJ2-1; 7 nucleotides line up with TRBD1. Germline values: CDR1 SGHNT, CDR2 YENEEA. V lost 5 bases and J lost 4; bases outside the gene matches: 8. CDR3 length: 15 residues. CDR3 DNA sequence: TGTGCCAGCAGCCGGAAGGGGGCTACTTACAATGAGCAGTTCTTC. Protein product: CASSRKGATYNEQFF.